Included here is one TCR beta chain sequence, with context. The data originate from a study of somatic mutations in cytotoxic T cells in rheumatoid arthritis. Per the original methods: Expanded CD8+ clones from patients, those larger than 1%, seldom had a match among published virus-specific TCRB sequences. Repertoires were generated with immunoSEQ multiplex PCR, while TCRdb's copy carries only in-frame clones and drops some. That table is the source of V, J and clone size, and D and trimming were worked out from the DNA. The data hold around 19,000 clones, with about four fifths observed a single time. This clonotype originated in an adult with rheumatoid arthritis. The material sequenced was CD8+ T cells sorted from blood.

The CDR3 nucleotides read TGTGCCAGTATGAGATACAGGGTGAGGGACGGGGAGCTGTTTTTT. Residues: CASMRYRVRDGELFF. The J gene is TRBJ2-2, the V gene TRBV19; possible D gene TRBD1, 6 bases. The CDR3 contains 15 residues. Germline CDR1 LNHDA, CDR2 SQIVND (reference sequence). The V gene lost 7 bases and the J gene lost 7 bases, with 19 bases spanning the gap.